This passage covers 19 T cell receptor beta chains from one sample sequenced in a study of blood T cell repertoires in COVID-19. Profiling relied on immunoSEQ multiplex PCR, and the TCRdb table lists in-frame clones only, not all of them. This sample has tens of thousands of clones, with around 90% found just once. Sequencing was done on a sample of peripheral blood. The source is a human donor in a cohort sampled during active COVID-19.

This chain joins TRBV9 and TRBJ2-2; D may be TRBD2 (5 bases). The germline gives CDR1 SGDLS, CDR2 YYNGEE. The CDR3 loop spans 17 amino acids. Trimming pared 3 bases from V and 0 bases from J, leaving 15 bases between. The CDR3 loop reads CASSARRESANTGELFF. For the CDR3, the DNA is TGTGCCAGCAGCGCCCGTCGGGAAAGCGCGAACACCGGGGAGCTGTTTTTT.

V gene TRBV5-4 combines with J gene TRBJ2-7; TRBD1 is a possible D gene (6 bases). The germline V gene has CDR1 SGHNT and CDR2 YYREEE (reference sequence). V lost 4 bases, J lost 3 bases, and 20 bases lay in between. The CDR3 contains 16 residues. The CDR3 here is CASSLRGPIGGYEQYF. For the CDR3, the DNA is TGTGCCAGCAGCCTTAGGGGCCCGATAGGGGGCTACGAGCAGTACTTC.

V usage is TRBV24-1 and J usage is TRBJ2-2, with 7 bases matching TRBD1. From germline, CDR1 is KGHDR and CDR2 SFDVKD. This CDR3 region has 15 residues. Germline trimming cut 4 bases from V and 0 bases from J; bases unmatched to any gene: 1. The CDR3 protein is CATSEGQSNTGELFF. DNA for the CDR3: TGTGCCACCAGTGAGGGACAGTCGAACACCGGGGAGCTGTTTTTT.

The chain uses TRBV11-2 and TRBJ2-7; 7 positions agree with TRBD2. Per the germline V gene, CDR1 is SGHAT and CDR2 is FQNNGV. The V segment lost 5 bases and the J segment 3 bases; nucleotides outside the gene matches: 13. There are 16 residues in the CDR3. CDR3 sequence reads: CASSPISGSNYYEQYF. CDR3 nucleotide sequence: TGTGCCAGCAGCCCGATTAGCGGGTCAAATTACTACGAGCAGTACTTC. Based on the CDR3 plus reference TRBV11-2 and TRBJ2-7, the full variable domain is EAGVAQSPRYKIIEKRQSVAFWCNPISGHATLYWYQQILGQGPKLLIQFQNNGVVDDSQLPKDRFSAERLKGVDSTLKIQPAKLEDSAVYLCASSPISGSNYYEQYFGPGTRLTVT.

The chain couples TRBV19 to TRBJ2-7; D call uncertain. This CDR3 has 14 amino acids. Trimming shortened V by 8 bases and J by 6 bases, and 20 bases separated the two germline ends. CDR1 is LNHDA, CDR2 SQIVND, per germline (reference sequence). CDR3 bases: TGTGCCAGTCGGAGTCTTATATCCCCCGGCGAGCAGTACTTC. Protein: CASRSLISPGEQYF.

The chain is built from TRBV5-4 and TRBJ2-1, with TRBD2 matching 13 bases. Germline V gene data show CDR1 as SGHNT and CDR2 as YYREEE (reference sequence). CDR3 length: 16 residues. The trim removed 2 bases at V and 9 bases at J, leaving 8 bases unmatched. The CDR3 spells CASSFGLAGVSLEQFF. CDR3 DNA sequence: TGTGCCAGCAGCTTTGGACTAGCGGGAGTTTCACTTGAGCAGTTCTTC.

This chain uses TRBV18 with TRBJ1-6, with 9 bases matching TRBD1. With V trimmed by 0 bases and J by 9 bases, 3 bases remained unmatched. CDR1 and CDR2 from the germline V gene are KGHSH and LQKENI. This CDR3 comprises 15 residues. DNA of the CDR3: TGTGCCAGCTCACCACCGGGACAGGGTCCTTCACCCCTCCACTTT. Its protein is CASSPPGQGPSPLHF.

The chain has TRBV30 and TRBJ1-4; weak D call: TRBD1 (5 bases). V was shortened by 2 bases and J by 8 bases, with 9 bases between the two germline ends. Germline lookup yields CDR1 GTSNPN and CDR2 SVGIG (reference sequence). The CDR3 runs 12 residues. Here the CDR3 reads CAWSLKGEKLFF. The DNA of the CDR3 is TGTGCCTGGAGTCTAAAGGGGGAAAAACTGTTTTTT. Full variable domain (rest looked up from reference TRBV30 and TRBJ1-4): SQTIHQWPATLVQPVGSPLSLECTVEGTSNPNLYWYRQAAGRGLQLLFYSVGIGQISSEVPQNLSASRPQDRQFILSSKKLLLSDSGFYLCAWSLKGEKLFFGSGTQLSVL.

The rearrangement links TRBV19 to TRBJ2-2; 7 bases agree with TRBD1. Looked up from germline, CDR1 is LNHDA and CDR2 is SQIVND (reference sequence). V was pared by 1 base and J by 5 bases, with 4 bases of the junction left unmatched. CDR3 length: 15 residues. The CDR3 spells CASSIAARGTGELFF. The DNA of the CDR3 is TGTGCCAGTAGTATAGCCGCCAGGGGGACCGGGGAGCTGTTTTTT.

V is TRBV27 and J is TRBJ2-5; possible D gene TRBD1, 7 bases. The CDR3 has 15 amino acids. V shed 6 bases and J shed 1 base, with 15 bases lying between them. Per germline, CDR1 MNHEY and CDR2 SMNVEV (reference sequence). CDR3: CASSPGGRGQETQYF. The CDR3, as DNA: TGTGCCAGCAGCCCAGGGGGGCGGGGCCAAGAGACCCAGTACTTC.

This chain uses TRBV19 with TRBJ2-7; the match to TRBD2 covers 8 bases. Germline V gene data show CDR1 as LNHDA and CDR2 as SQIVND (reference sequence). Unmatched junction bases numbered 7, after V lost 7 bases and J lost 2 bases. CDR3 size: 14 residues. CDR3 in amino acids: CASMSSGGPYEQYF. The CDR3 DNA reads TGTGCCAGTATGAGCAGCGGGGGACCCTACGAGCAGTACTTC.

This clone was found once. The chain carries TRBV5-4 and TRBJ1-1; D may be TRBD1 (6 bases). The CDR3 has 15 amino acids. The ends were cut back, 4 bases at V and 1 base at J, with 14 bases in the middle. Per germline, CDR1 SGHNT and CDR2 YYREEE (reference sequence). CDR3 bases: TGTGCCAGCAGCCCTACACCGACAGGGAACACTGAAGCTTTCTTT. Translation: CASSPTPTGNTEAFF.

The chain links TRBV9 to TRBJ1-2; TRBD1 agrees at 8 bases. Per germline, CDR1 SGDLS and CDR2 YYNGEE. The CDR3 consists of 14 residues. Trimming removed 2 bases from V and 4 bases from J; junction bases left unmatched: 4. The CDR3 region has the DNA TGTGCCAGCAGCGTGGAACAGGGGGGCTATGGCTACACCTTC. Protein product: CASSVEQGGYGYTF.

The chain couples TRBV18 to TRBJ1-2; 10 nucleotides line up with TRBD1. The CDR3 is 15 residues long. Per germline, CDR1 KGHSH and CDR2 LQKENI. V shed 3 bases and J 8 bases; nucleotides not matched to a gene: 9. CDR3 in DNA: TGTGCCAGCTCACCGTCACCGGGACAGGGGATGGGCTACACCTTC. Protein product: CASSPSPGQGMGYTF.

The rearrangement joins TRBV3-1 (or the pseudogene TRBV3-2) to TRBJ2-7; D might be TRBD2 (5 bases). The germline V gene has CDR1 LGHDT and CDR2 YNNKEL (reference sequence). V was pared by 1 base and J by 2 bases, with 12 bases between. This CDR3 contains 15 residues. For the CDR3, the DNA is TGTGCCAGCAGCCAAGTAAGCCGCGGGCCCTACGAGCAGTACTTC. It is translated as CASSQVSRGPYEQYF.

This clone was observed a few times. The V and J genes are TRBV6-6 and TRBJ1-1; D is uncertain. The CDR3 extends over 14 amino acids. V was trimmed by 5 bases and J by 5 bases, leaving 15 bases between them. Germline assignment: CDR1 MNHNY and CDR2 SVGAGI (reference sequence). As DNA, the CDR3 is TGTGCCAGCAGTCATAGGAGATCCGAGACTGAAGCTTTCTTT. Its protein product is CASSHRRSETEAFF.

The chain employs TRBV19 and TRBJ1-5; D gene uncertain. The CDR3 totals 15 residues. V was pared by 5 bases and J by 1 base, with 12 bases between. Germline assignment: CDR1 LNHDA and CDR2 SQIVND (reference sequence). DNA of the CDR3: TGTGCCAGTAGTCAGTCGGGAGGGAGCAATCAGCCCCAGCATTTT. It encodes CASSQSGGSNQPQHF.

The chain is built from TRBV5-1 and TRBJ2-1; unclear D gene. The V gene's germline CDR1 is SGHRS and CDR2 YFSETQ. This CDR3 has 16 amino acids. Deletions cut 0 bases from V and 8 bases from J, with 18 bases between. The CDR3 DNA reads TGCGCCAGCAGCTTGGTGTCGAGTCTCGCGGAAGATGAGCAGTTCTTC. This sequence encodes CASSLVSSLAEDEQFF.

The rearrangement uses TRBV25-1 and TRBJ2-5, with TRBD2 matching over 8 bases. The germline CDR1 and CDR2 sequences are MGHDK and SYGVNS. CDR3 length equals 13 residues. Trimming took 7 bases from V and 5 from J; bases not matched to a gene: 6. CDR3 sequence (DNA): TGTGCCAGCAAGGGGACTAGGGGTGAGACCCAGTACTTC. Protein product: CASKGTRGETQYF. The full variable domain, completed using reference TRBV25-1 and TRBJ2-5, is EADIYQTPRYLVIGTGKKITLECSQTMGHDKMYWYQQDPGMELHLIHYSYGVNSTEKGDLSSESTVSRIRTEHFPLTLESARPSHTSQYLCASKGTRGETQYFGPGTRLLVL.